This T cell receptor beta chain was documented in a study of OX40 agonist ivuxolimab in advanced cancers. Looking at the study overall: Treatment received earlier with anti-PD-1, anti-PD-L1 or anti-CTLA-4 agents was allowed, and over 35% had some.

V lost 1 base and J lost 5; bases outside the gene matches: 5. The V gene's germline CDR1 is LNHNV and CDR2 YYDKDF (reference sequence). The CDR3 contains 16 residues. Profiled with immunoSEQ multiplex PCR; TCRdb holds only in-frame clones, not every one. The sample consists of fewer than 40,000 clones, about 83% of them appearing once. The chain combines TRBV15 with TRBJ2-7, with 13 nucleotides matching TRBD2. Source: CD4+ or CD8+ T cells sorted from blood, taken in a trial of the OX40 agonist ivuxolimab. The receptor was isolated from an adult with an advanced solid tumor such as melanoma, head and neck, liver or kidney cancer. The CDR3 DNA reads as TGTGCCACCAGCAGAGGAGGAACTAGCGGGAGGGACGAGCAGTACTTC. Protein sequence: CATSRGGTSGRDEQYF.